The clone carrying this T cell receptor beta chain was observed at least ten times. The target antigen is unknown. This specimen comes from a study of T cells in Graves' hyperthyroidism and ophthalmopathy. Study-level information: Peripheral blood was secured at the point of initial diagnosis, before any treatment.

RNA transcripts yielded amplified TCR beta CDR3 regions. Using the HTBI primer set, a first-round RT-PCR was run on the TCR CDR3. TCRdb re-called the multiplex PCR reads with MiXCR, one entry per CDR3 protein. The sample shows 400,000 or so distinct CDR3 sequences, about 15% of them seen only once. Whole-study findings and limits: A model using 13 V-J features told ophthalmopathy apart from stable hyperthyroidism.

The CDR3 runs to 15 residues. Trimming removed 6 bases from V and 5 bases from J, with 19 bases in between. Disease lasting under 3 months, a NOSPECS grade of at least 4, and a Clinical Activity Score of at least 3 were features of the ophthalmopathy patients. The receptor was derived from a woman between 55 and 75 years old with Graves' ophthalmopathy. The rearrangement links TRBV12-3 or TRBV12-4 to TRBJ1-2; maybe TRBD1 (5 bases). The sample consisted of blood. The CDR3 DNA reads TGTGCCAGCAGCCATGAAATGGGACGGAAGTATGGCTACACCTTC. Amino acids: CASSHEMGRKYGYTF.